These 32 T cell receptor beta chains originate from one sample sequenced in a study of T cell responses to AZD1222 COVID-19 vaccine. Profiled with immunoSEQ multiplex PCR; TCRdb holds only in-frame clones, not every one. The sample lists about 90,000 clones, 85% occurring once. Sample: peripheral blood, taken 28 days after the second AZD1222 dose. These receptors originate from an adult who received the AZD1222 COVID-19 vaccine.

This chain joins TRBV18 and TRBJ1-3; 7 bases fit TRBD1. CDR1 is KGHSH and CDR2 is LQKENI in the germline V gene. Unmatched junction bases numbered 4, after V lost 6 bases and J lost 2 bases. The CDR3 is 14 residues long. The CDR3 reads CASSPRGTGNTIYF. CDR3 nucleotide sequence: TGTGCCAGCTCCCCCAGGGGGACTGGAAACACCATATATTTT.

The J gene is TRBJ1-6, the V gene TRBV3-1 (or the pseudogene TRBV3-2); no reliable D call. There are 16 residues in the CDR3. V was trimmed by 3 bases and J by 5 bases, leaving 14 bases between them. Germline CDR1 and CDR2: LGHDT and YNNKEL (reference sequence). For the CDR3, the DNA is TGTGCCAGCAGCCACCTTGTTAACGCAGATAATTCACCCCTCCACTTT. Amino acids: CASSHLVNADNSPLHF.

The rearrangement links TRBV10-3 to TRBJ2-7; a possible D gene is TRBD1 (6 bases). V lost 5 bases, J lost 4 bases, and 9 bases lay in between. Germline V CDR1 and CDR2: ENHRY, SYGVKD. The CDR3 totals 12 residues. The CDR3 loop is CAISPRGYEQYF. The CDR3 DNA sequence: TGTGCCATCAGTCCCAGGGGATACGAGCAGTACTTC.

The chain carries TRBV11-3 and TRBJ1-6; no definite D call. Germline CDR1 and CDR2: SGHNT and YENEEA. The V and J ends lost 1 base and 6 bases respectively, with 4 bases between them. The CDR3 totals 13 residues. CDR3 coding DNA: TGTGCCAGCAGCTTAGCGAGTAATTCACCCCTCCACTTT. Amino acids: CASSLASNSPLHF.

J is TRBJ1-1 and V is TRBV19, with D unresolved. In germline, CDR1 is LNHDA, CDR2 SQIVND (reference sequence). With 5 bases removed from V and 1 base from J, the gap between germline ends came to 14 bases. This CDR3 is 15 amino acids long. CDR3 bases: TGTGCCAGTAGTCCTATGGTCAGGTGGAACACTGAAGCTTTCTTT. This translates into CASSPMVRWNTEAFF. Full variable domain (outside the CDR3, taken from reference TRBV19 and TRBJ1-1): DGGITQSPKYLFRKEGQNVTLSCEQNLNHDAMYWYRQDPGQGLRLIYYSQIVNDFQKGDIAEGYSVSREKKESFPLTVTSAQKNPTAFYLCASSPMVRWNTEAFFGQGTRLTVV.

The chain is built from TRBV19 and TRBJ2-7; TRBD2 is a possible D gene (7 bases). Per the germline V gene, CDR1 is LNHDA and CDR2 is SQIVND (reference sequence). The V end was cut by 5 bases, the J end by 0 bases, with 17 bases between. The CDR3 is 16 amino acids. The CDR3 loop reads CASSPRGGGSSYEQYF. CDR3 coding DNA: TGTGCCAGTAGTCCCCGGGGAGGGGGGAGCTCCTACGAGCAGTACTTC.

The rearrangement joins TRBV19 to TRBJ1-4, with D uncertain. The germline V gene has CDR1 LNHDA and CDR2 SQIVND (reference sequence). This CDR3 contains 14 residues. The V end was cut by 6 bases, the J end by 8 bases, with 16 bases between. The CDR3 here is CASSPTLRGEKLFF. The CDR3 nucleotides are TGTGCCAGTAGCCCGACCTTAAGAGGGGAAAAACTGTTTTTT.

The chain uses TRBV7-9 and TRBJ1-4; TRBD1 matches at 10 bases. The CDR3 runs 15 residues. The trim removed 3 bases at V and 6 bases at J, leaving 4 bases unmatched. Looked up from germline, CDR1 is SEHNR and CDR2 is FQNEAQ (reference sequence). CDR3 DNA sequence: TGTGCCAGCAGCTTGGGACAGGGGAAAGATGAAAAACTGTTTTTT. Its translation is CASSLGQGKDEKLFF.

This clone was picked up a small number of times. V and J are TRBV3-1 (or the pseudogene TRBV3-2) and TRBJ1-5; D is undetermined. This CDR3 is 12 amino acids long. Germline V CDR1 and CDR2: LGHDT, YNNKEL (reference sequence). Trimming left V 1 base short and J 10 bases short, with 8 bases between. CDR3 bases: TGTGCCAGCAGCCAAGGCGTGGGCCCCCAGCATTTT. It specifies CASSQGVGPQHF.

This clone has a single count. The rearrangement joins TRBV3-1 (or the pseudogene TRBV3-2) to TRBJ2-3; 12 bases are shared with TRBD2. The V and J ends lost 0 bases and 1 base, in that order; junction bases with no gene match: 5. The length of the CDR3 is 18 residues. Germline values: CDR1 LGHDT, CDR2 YNNKEL (reference sequence). The CDR3 protein is CASSQEGLAGGGTDTQYF. The CDR3 nucleotides read TGTGCCAGCAGCCAAGAAGGGCTAGCGGGGGGGGGCACAGATACGCAGTATTTT.

V and J are TRBV5-4 and TRBJ2-1; D is perhaps TRBD2 (5 bases). Germline CDR1 and CDR2: SGHNT and YYREEE (reference sequence). CDR3 length: 13 residues. Trimming took 4 bases from V and 8 from J, leaving 13 bases between them. For the CDR3, the DNA is TGTGCCAGCAGCCATAAAAAGGAGGATGAGCAGTTCTTC. It codes for CASSHKKEDEQFF.

The V and J genes are TRBV5-4 and TRBJ2-3; D unresolved. The CDR3 totals 14 residues. The ends were cut back, 5 bases at V and 2 bases at J, with 12 bases in the middle. The germline gives CDR1 SGHNT, CDR2 YYREEE (reference sequence). CDR3 DNA sequence: TGTGCCAGCAGAGGAGAGCTCCTCACAGATACGCAGTATTTT. Amino acids: CASRGELLTDTQYF. Looking up the rest from reference TRBV5-4 and TRBJ2-3 gives the full variable domain: ETGVTQSPTHLIKTRGQQVTLRCSSQSGHNTVSWYQQALGQGPQFIFQYYREEENGRGNFPPRFSGLQFPNYSSELNVNALELDDSALYLCASRGELLTDTQYFGPGTRLTVL.

The rearrangement links TRBV19 to TRBJ1-5, with TRBD1 identical over 10 bases. The CDR3 has 14 residues. V was clipped by 8 bases and J by 9 bases; unmatched bases: 10. Germline CDR1 is LNHDA and CDR2 is SQIVND (reference sequence). The CDR3 spells CASRTGTGVRPQHF. For the CDR3, the DNA is TGTGCCAGTCGTACCGGGACAGGGGTCCGGCCCCAGCATTTT.

This chain uses TRBV27 with TRBJ2-1; D might be TRBD1 (6 bases). The CDR3 is 12 amino acids. Trimming removed 3 bases from V and 13 bases from J, with 13 bases in between. The germline V gene encodes CDR1 MNHEY and CDR2 SMNVEV (reference sequence). CDR3 DNA sequence: TGTGCCAGCAGTTTCTTACAGGGCCCTCAGTTCTTC. The encoded protein is CASSFLQGPQFF.

The chain recombines TRBV5-5 with TRBJ1-4; D gene ambiguous. Trimming took off 0 bases at V and 5 bases at J, with 5 bases between the two ends. This CDR3 spans 13 amino acids. CDR1 and CDR2 from the germline V gene are SGHKS and YYEKEE (reference sequence). CDR3 DNA: TGTGCCAGCAGCTTGGCGCAAAATGAAAAACTGTTTTTT. It is translated as CASSLAQNEKLFF.

This sequence joins TRBV2 and TRBJ2-7; 7 nucleotides match TRBD2. V shed 4 bases and J 3 bases; nucleotides not matched to a gene: 3. The germline gives CDR1 SNHLY, CDR2 FYNNEI. The length of the CDR3 is 13 residues. CDR3 residues: CASSGAGIYEQYF. CDR3 nucleotide sequence: TGTGCCAGCAGTGGAGCGGGGATCTACGAGCAGTACTTC.

V is TRBV6-5 and J is TRBJ1-1, with a possible D match to TRBD1 (5 bases). The CDR3 covers 15 residues. The germline V gene has CDR1 MNHEY and CDR2 SVGAGI. V dropped 7 bases and J dropped 2 bases, with 17 bases sitting between them. In DNA, the CDR3 is TGTGCCAGCAAATGGCGTGGGGGATTCAACACTGAAGCTTTCTTT. It yields the protein CASKWRGGFNTEAFF.

The rearrangement uses TRBV6-2 or TRBV6-3 and TRBJ2-7; D gene ambiguous. The CDR3 is 17 amino acids. Germline CDR1 MNHEY, CDR2 SVGEGT. Trimming removed 0 bases at V and 2 bases at J, with 17 bases between. The CDR3 DNA reads as TGTGCCAGCAGTTACTCGATAGGCCAGTTGAAAGCCTACGAGCAGTACTTC. The encoded protein is CASSYSIGQLKAYEQYF.

This clone was seen a single time. The J gene is TRBJ2-4, the V gene TRBV6-4, with 7 bases fitting TRBD2. Looked up from germline, CDR1 is MRHNA and CDR2 is SNTAGT. This CDR3 spans 20 amino acids. V dropped 6 bases and J dropped 9; count of bases not matched to a gene: 29. The CDR3 coding sequence is TGTGCCAGCAGCGCCACCTCGTCTCGGTCGGCGGGGAGGGTTTGGGTCATTCAGTACTTC. It yields the protein CASSATSSRSAGRVWVIQYF.

J is TRBJ2-7 and V is TRBV5-4, with D unclear. Between the trimmed V and J ends, which lost 0 bases and 0 bases, there was a span of 4 bases. The CDR3 totals 13 residues. Germline loops: CDR1 SGHNT, CDR2 YYREEE (reference sequence). The CDR3 protein is CASSLGHSYEQYF. CDR3 nucleotide sequence: TGTGCCAGCAGCTTGGGACACTCCTACGAGCAGTACTTC.

V usage is TRBV24-1 and J usage is TRBJ2-3, with D unclear. Trimming cost V 4 bases and J 3 bases, with 10 bases left between them. CDR3 length: 14 residues. The germline CDR1 and CDR2 sequences are KGHDR and SFDVKD. Here the CDR3 reads CATSELTDTDTQYF. The DNA for the CDR3 is TGTGCCACCAGTGAGCTGACGGATACAGATACGCAGTATTTT.

The chain combines TRBV6-5 with TRBJ1-2; possibly TRBD1 for D (5 bases). The germline gives CDR1 MNHEY, CDR2 SVGAGI. V lost 0 bases, J lost 5 bases, and 13 bases lay in between. The CDR3 totals 15 residues. As DNA, the CDR3 is TGTGCCAGCAGTTACTCGGGGGAGGGTGTATATGGCTACACCTTC. Translated, it gives CASSYSGEGVYGYTF.

The rearrangement joins TRBV5-6 to TRBJ1-2; 8 bases agree with TRBD1. CDR3 size: 13 residues. The J segment lost 7 bases and the V segment lost 0 bases, leaving 2 bases of the junction unmatched. Germline-derived CDR1 and CDR2 are SGHDT and YYEEEE. CDR3 coding DNA: TGTGCCAGCAGCTTGGCAGGGGGCGGTGGCTACACCTTC. This gives the protein CASSLAGGGGYTF. Complete variable domain (other parts from reference TRBV5-6 and TRBJ1-2): DAGVTQSPTHLIKTRGQQVTLRCSPKSGHDTVSWYQQALGQGPQFIFQYYEEEERQRGNFPDRFSGHQFPNYSSELNVNALLLGDSALYLCASSLAGGGGYTFGSGTRLTVV.

The chain combines TRBV6-5 with TRBJ1-5; possible D gene TRBD1, 5 bases. The CDR3 sequence is 14 residues long. Germline-derived CDR1 and CDR2 are MNHEY and SVGAGI. V lost 6 bases and J lost 3, with 12 bases in between. CDR3 amino acids: CASRGEGFNQPQHF. The CDR3 DNA reads as TGTGCCAGCAGGGGGGAGGGTTTCAATCAGCCCCAGCATTTT.

The chain employs TRBV5-8 and TRBJ1-6; TRBD1 matches 7 bases. Unmatched junction bases numbered 6, after V lost 4 bases and J lost 8 bases. This CDR3 has 14 amino acids. CDR1 and CDR2 from the germline V gene are SGHTS and YDEGEE. The CDR3 sequence is CASSDRQGYSPLHF. The CDR3 nucleotides are TGTGCCAGCAGCGACAGACAGGGTTATTCACCCCTCCACTTT. The variable domain in full, completed from reference TRBV5-8 and TRBJ1-6, reads EAGVTQSPTHLIKTRGQQATLRCSPISGHTSVYWYQQALGLGLQFLLWYDEGEERNRGNFPPRFSGRQFPNYSSELNVNALELEDSALYLCASSDRQGYSPLHFGNGTRLTVT.

The chain links TRBV5-1 to TRBJ2-7; 11 nucleotides agree with TRBD2. Germline lookup yields CDR1 SGHRS and CDR2 YFSETQ. V lost 2 bases, J lost 4 bases, and 5 bases stayed unmatched. The CDR3 runs to 15 residues. CDR3 protein: CASSLLAGEIYEQYF. In nucleotides, the CDR3 is TGCGCCAGCAGCTTACTAGCGGGGGAAATTTACGAGCAGTACTTC.

The gene calls are TRBV28 and TRBJ2-7; TRBD1 is a possible D gene (5 bases). V lost 6 bases, J lost 0 bases, and 9 bases lay in between. Germline lookup yields CDR1 MDHEN and CDR2 SYDVKM. This CDR3 has 13 amino acids. The DNA for the CDR3 is TGTGCCAGCAGAATTGACAGCTCCTACGAGCAGTACTTC. It codes for CASRIDSSYEQYF.

The rearrangement uses TRBV29-1 and TRBJ2-3; TRBD2 matches at 8 bases. This CDR3 is built from 13 residues. Germline assignment: CDR1 SQVTM and CDR2 ANQGSEA. Trimming took 3 bases from V and 6 from J; bases not matched to a gene: 5. This chain's CDR3 is CSVDWSGSDTQYF. The DNA for the CDR3 is TGCAGCGTTGATTGGAGCGGGAGTGATACGCAGTATTTT.

This clone was counted once. V is TRBV19 and J is TRBJ1-1; TRBD1 might be the D (5 bases). V gave up 3 bases and J gave up 4 bases, with 9 bases separating them. Germline loops: CDR1 LNHDA, CDR2 SQIVND (reference sequence). This CDR3 region has 13 residues. This CDR3 is CASSIRQGTEAFF. In nucleotides, the CDR3 is TGTGCCAGTAGTATCCGGCAGGGCACTGAAGCTTTCTTT.

V gene TRBV18 combines with J gene TRBJ1-6, with 8 positions matching TRBD1. The CDR3 is 15 residues long. Germline lookup yields CDR1 KGHSH and CDR2 LQKENI. V lost 6 bases to trimming and J lost 8 bases; unmatched junction nucleotides: 9. CDR3 nucleotide sequence: TGTGCCAGCTCCGGTGGACAGGGTCGGGATTCACCCCTCCACTTT. It codes for CASSGGQGRDSPLHF.

The chain carries TRBV2 and TRBJ2-1, with D possibly matching TRBD2 (6 bases). The CDR3 contains 15 residues. CDR1 is SNHLY, CDR2 FYNNEI, per germline. V was cut by 10 bases and J by 0 bases, with 16 bases left in between. CDR3 loop: CAISGGGNSYNEQFF. Here the CDR3 DNA reads TGTGCCATCTCTGGGGGAGGAAACTCCTACAATGAGCAGTTCTTC. The full variable domain, completed using reference TRBV2 and TRBJ2-1, is EPEVTQTPSHQVTQMGQEVILRCVPISNHLYFYWYRQILGQKVEFLVSFYNNEISEKSEIFDDQFSVERPDGSNFTLKIRSTKLEDSAMYFCAISGGGNSYNEQFFGPGTRLTVL.

On this clone itself: A read error may account for a junction end that differs from germline. The rearrangement joins TRBV2 to TRBJ1-1; D is undetermined. Germline V gives CDR1 SNHLY, CDR2 FYNNEI. This CDR3 region has 13 residues. CDR3: CASSVSQNNEAFF. The CDR3 DNA reads as TGTGCCAGCAGTGTTTCACAGAACAATGAAGCTTTCTTT.